This T cell receptor (beta chain) was sequenced during a study of T cells in Graves' hyperthyroidism and ophthalmopathy. Study-level findings and limits: The model made its ophthalmopathy prediction, and onset followed a median around 6.5 months later.

Exclusion of patients followed from uncontrolled infection, other autoimmune disease, pregnancy or lactation. This CDR3 region has 14 residues. The V gene end was trimmed by 3 bases and the J gene end by 4 bases; junction bases not matched to a gene: 4. Germline V gene sequence: CDR1 KGHSH, CDR2 LQKENI. What was amplified from RNA transcripts were TCR beta CDR3 regions. The HTBI primer set was used in a first-round RT-PCR of the TCR CDR3. TCRdb re-derived calls from the multiplex PCR reads in MiXCR, one entry per CDR3 protein. Of roughly 260,000 distinct CDR3 sequences in the sample, 13% to 15% were seen once. This clonotype was seen a few times. The target antigen is unknown.

The receptor comes from a woman in her thirties or forties with Graves' hyperthyroidism that later progressed to Graves' ophthalmopathy. Sequenced sample: blood. V and J are TRBV18 and TRBJ2-7, with TRBD1 matching 9 bases. The CDR3 nucleotides read TGTGCCAGCTCACCTCTACAGGGGGCTTACGAGCAGTACTTC. As protein: CASSPLQGAYEQYF.